Sequencing of this TCR beta chain was carried out in a study of OX40 agonist ivuxolimab in advanced cancers. The wider study: An agonistic human IgG2 monoclonal antibody against OX40 (CD134) was given.

Comments on this clone: Other DNA sequences from this sample encode an identical CDR3 as well.

The CDR3 is 13 residues long. The germline CDR1 and CDR2 sequences are SQVTM and ANQGSEA. V dropped 4 bases and J dropped 2; count of bases not matched to a gene: 3. Blood sampling took place at baseline, cycle 4 day 1, and cycle 7 day 1. Generated by immunoSEQ multiplex PCR, the TCRdb table keeps only in-frame clones and is missing some. This sample has some 80,000 clones; about 83% occur once, and the top ten carry more than 20%. This sample comprised CD4+ or CD8+ T cells sorted from blood, obtained in a trial of the OX40 agonist ivuxolimab. This sequence originates from an adult with an advanced solid tumor such as melanoma, head and neck, liver or kidney cancer. J is TRBJ1-1 and V is TRBV29-1; the match to TRBD1 covers 8 bases. The CDR3 region is CSVVTGGNTEAFF. CDR3 in DNA: TGCAGCGTTGTAACAGGGGGAAACACTGAAGCTTTCTTT. The variable domain in full, with the rest retrieved from reference TRBV29-1 and TRBJ1-1, is SAVISQKPSRDICQRGTSLTIQCQVDSQVTMMFWYRQQPGQSLTLIATANQGSEATYESGFVIDKFPISRPNLTFSTLTVSNMSPEDSSIYLCSVVTGGNTEAFFGQGTRLTVV.